This T cell receptor beta chain was profiled in a study of regulatory T cells in long-lasting Graves disease. Overall study findings and caveats: Newly diagnosed patients shared 1,000 or so public clonotypes; persistent patients shared under 3,000. TCR diversity in persistent Graves' patients was below that of newly diagnosed ones.

This clonotype showed up many times. Its target is not known. Germline V gives CDR1 ENHRY, CDR2 SYGVKD. V shed 6 bases and J 8 bases; nucleotides not matched to a gene: 1. The CDR3 length is 11 residues. This sample's time point: newly diagnosed GD, antithyroid drugs for less than 3 months. The TCR library used RNA extracted from PBMCs. Building of the TCR beta libraries involved iRepertoire HTBI primers and Arm-PCR of CDR3 regions. From the multiplex PCR reads, TCRdb called clonotypes with MiXCR, one entry per CDR3 protein. The table includes some 220,000 distinct CDR3 sequences, roughly a fifth detected once. This sample was also put to use in a study of T cells in Graves' hyperthyroidism and ophthalmopathy. That paper notes: Lactation, pregnancy, other autoimmune disease or uncontrolled infection led to exclusion of patients. Researchers report that a 13 V-J model separated ophthalmopathy from stable hyperthyroidism.

This clonotype originated in a woman in her twenties or thirties with Graves disease. The material was peripheral blood mononuclear cells (PBMCs), obtained at new diagnosis, from a patient treated with antithyroid drugs. The rearrangement links TRBV10-3 to TRBJ2-1; 7 bases map to TRBD1. The CDR3 loop is CAISQGDEQFF. Written as DNA, the CDR3 is TGTGCCATCAGCCAGGGGGATGAGCAGTTCTTC.